The subject of this entry is one T cell receptor (beta chain). Original processing methods: Estimation of nucleated cell counts was performed using reference gene primer amplification. Repertoires were generated with immunoSEQ multiplex PCR, while TCRdb's copy carries only in-frame clones and drops some. V and J calls and clone size are copied from that table; D and trimming were computed from the DNA. The sample includes some 100,000 clones, 91% seen only once; the top ten take 2.1%. This sample is drawn from a study of blood T cell repertoires in COVID-19. Overall study context: Sources were T cells, B-cell-depleted T cells, or PBMCs; the material itself was cDNA or gDNA.

The sequence was collected from a man aged 45-65 years with active COVID-19. Material for sequencing was peripheral blood.

CDR3 nucleotides: TGTGCCAGCAGCCCCTTCAGGACTAGCGGGGGACTAGCCAAAAACATTCAGTACTTC. Encoded protein: CASSPFRTSGGLAKNIQYF. J is TRBJ2-4 and V is TRBV7-8, with 13 bases that match TRBD2. With V trimmed by 5 bases and J by 0 bases, 10 bases remained unmatched. The CDR3 spans 19 residues. Germline V gene lookup returns CDR1 SGHVS and CDR2 FQNEAQ.